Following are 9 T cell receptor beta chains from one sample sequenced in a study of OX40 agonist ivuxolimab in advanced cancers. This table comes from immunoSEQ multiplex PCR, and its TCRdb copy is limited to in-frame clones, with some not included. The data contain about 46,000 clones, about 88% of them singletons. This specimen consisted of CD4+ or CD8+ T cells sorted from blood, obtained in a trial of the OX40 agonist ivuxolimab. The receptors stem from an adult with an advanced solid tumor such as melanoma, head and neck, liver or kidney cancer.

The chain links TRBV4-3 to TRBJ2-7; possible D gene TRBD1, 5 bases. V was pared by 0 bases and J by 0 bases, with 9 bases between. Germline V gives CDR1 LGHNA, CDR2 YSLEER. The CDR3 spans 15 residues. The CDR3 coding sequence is TGCGCCAGCAGCCAAGATTTAGGGGTCTCCTACGAGCAGTACTTC. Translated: CASSQDLGVSYEQYF.

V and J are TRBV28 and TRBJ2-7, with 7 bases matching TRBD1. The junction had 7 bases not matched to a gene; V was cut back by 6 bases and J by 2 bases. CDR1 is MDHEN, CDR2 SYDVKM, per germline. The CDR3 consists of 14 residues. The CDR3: CASRSAQGAYEQYF. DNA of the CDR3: TGTGCCAGCAGGTCCGCCCAGGGGGCCTACGAGCAGTACTTC.

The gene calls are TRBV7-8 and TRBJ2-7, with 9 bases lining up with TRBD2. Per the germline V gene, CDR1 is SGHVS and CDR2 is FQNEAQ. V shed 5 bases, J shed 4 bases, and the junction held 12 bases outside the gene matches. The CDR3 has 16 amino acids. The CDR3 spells CASSLPAGGPWYEQYF. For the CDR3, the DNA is TGTGCCAGCAGCCTTCCTGCGGGGGGGCCTTGGTACGAGCAGTACTTC.

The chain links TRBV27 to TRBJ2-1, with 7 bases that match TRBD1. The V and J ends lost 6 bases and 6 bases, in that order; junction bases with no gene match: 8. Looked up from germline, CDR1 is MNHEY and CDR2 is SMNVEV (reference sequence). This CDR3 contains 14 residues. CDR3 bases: TGTGCCAGCAGCTCCCGGCCAGGGGGCAATGAGCAGTTCTTC. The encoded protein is CASSSRPGGNEQFF.

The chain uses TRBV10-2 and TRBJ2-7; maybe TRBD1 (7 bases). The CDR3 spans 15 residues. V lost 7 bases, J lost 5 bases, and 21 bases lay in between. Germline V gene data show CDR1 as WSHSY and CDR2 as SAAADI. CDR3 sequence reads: CASTEGGRGADEQYF. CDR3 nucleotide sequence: TGCGCCAGCACCGAGGGTGGCAGGGGGGCGGACGAGCAGTACTTC.

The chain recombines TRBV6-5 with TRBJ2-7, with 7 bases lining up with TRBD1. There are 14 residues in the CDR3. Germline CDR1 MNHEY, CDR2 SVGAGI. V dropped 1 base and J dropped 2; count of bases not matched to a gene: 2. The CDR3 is CASSYLGQAYEQYF. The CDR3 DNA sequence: TGTGCCAGCAGTTACTTAGGACAGGCCTACGAGCAGTACTTC.

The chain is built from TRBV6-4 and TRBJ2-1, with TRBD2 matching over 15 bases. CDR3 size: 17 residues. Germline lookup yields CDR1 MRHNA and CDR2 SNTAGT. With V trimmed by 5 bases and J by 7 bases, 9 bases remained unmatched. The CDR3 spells CASSSRTSGRAGNEQFF. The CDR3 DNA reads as TGTGCCAGCAGTTCCCGGACTAGCGGGAGGGCCGGGAATGAGCAGTTCTTC.

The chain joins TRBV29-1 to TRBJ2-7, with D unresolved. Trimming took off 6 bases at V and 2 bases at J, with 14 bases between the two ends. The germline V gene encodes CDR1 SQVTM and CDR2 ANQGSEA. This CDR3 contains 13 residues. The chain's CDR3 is CSVLTGSTYEQYF. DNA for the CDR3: TGCAGCGTATTGACGGGCTCTACCTACGAGCAGTACTTC.

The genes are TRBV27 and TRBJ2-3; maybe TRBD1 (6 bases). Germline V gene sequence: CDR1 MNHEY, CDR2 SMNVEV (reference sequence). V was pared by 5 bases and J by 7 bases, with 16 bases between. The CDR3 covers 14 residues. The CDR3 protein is CASSPLYREHTQYF. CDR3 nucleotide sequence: TGTGCCAGCAGTCCCCTTTACAGGGAACATACGCAGTATTTT.